These 11 T cell receptor beta chains originate from one sample sequenced in a study of blood T cell repertoires in COVID-19 (dated by TCRdb to 2020 to 2021). The library was built by means of the immunoSEQ multiplex PCR assay. TCRdb holds this immuneACCESS table with in-frame rearrangements only. Some clones are missing; in checked studies, unresolved V genes explain under half, and the rest has no known cause. The sample table shows 100,000 to 150,000 clones, and 74% are seen once. Jointly, the top ten make up less than 6.5% of the sample. The specimen was peripheral blood. These receptors all stem from a man aged 55 to 69 with acute or convalescent COVID-19.

V and J are TRBV19 and TRBJ1-1, with 8 nucleotides matching TRBD1. Germline values: CDR1 LNHDA, CDR2 SQIVND (reference sequence). V shed 3 bases, J shed 1 base, and the junction held 4 bases outside the gene matches. The CDR3 is made up of 15 amino acids. The CDR3 DNA reads as TGTGCCAGTAGTATTAGGGGACAGGCGAACACTGAAGCTTTCTTT. Its translation is CASSIRGQANTEAFF.

The chain carries TRBV11-3 and TRBJ1-6; possibly TRBD1 for D (6 bases). V was trimmed by 4 bases and J by 9 bases, leaving 16 bases between them. Germline V gene sequence: CDR1 SGHNT, CDR2 YENEEA. CDR3 length: 15 amino acids. The CDR3 is CASSSGQTFGSPLHF. The CDR3 nucleotides read TGTGCCAGCAGCTCCGGACAGACTTTCGGTTCACCCCTCCACTTT.

This chain joins TRBV5-6 and TRBJ2-3; 7 bases are shared with TRBD2. The germline V gene encodes CDR1 SGHDT and CDR2 YYEEEE. J was trimmed by 2 bases and V by 4 bases; bases with no gene match: 4. This CDR3 contains 14 residues. DNA for the CDR3: TGTGCCAGCAGCATGACTAGCTACACAGATACGCAGTATTTT. It codes for CASSMTSYTDTQYF.

The genes are TRBV18 and TRBJ2-4; TRBD1 might be the D (6 bases). This CDR3 region has 15 residues. The V gene lost 3 bases and the J gene lost 3 bases, with 12 bases spanning the gap. Looked up from germline, CDR1 is KGHSH and CDR2 is LQKENI. Here the CDR3 DNA reads TGTGCCAGCTCACCGGAAGGGACACTCAAAAACATTCAGTACTTC. The encoded protein is CASSPEGTLKNIQYF.

About this clone: Different DNA sequences within this sample yield the same CDR3. The CDR3 loop reads CAWSGGYEQYF. In DNA, the CDR3 is TGTGCCTGGAGCGGGGGCTACGAGCAGTACTTC. This chain joins TRBV30 and TRBJ2-7; the D gene is possibly TRBD2 (6 bases). V gave up 3 bases and J gave up 3 bases, with 6 bases separating them. The CDR3 runs 11 residues. From germline, CDR1 is GTSNPN and CDR2 SVGIG (reference sequence).

The sample holds one count of this clone. This sequence joins TRBV7-9 and TRBJ1-1; the match to TRBD1 covers 9 bases. J gave up 5 bases and V 5 bases, and 3 bases lay outside the gene matches. The CDR3 sequence is 13 residues long. Germline V gene lookup returns CDR1 SEHNR and CDR2 FQNEAQ (reference sequence). This CDR3 is CASSRQGVTEAFF. The CDR3 DNA is TGTGCCAGCAGCCGACAGGGGGTGACTGAAGCTTTCTTT.

This clone was detected a few times. V and J are TRBV27 and TRBJ1-5; perhaps TRBD1 as D (5 bases). V lost 5 bases, J lost 5 bases, and 13 bases lay in between. Germline V gene lookup returns CDR1 MNHEY and CDR2 SMNVEV (reference sequence). The CDR3 loop spans 14 amino acids. CDR3 amino acids: CASSPWTPDQPQHF. The CDR3 nucleotides read TGTGCCAGCAGTCCGTGGACACCCGATCAGCCCCAGCATTTT.

This rearrangement joins TRBV9 to TRBJ1-1, with D unclear. With 4 bases removed from V and 1 base from J, the gap between germline ends came to 8 bases. The CDR3 contains 13 residues. Germline loops: CDR1 SGDLS, CDR2 YYNGEE. In DNA form, the CDR3 reads TGTGCCAGCAGCCACGTAGAGAACACTGAAGCTTTCTTT. It specifies CASSHVENTEAFF.

The chain joins TRBV14 to TRBJ2-5; no reliable D call. The CDR3 contains 15 residues. The V end lost 0 bases, the J end lost 1 base, and 9 bases lay between the germline ends. The germline V gene has CDR1 SGHDN and CDR2 FVKESK. CDR3: CASSQDTFAQETQYF. The CDR3 DNA follows: TGTGCCAGCAGCCAAGATACTTTCGCCCAAGAGACCCAGTACTTC.

This chain links TRBV6-5 with TRBJ1-1, with D maybe TRBD1 (5 bases). CDR3 size: 15 residues. CDR1 and CDR2 (germline): MNHEY, SVGAGI. V lost 0 bases, J lost 1 base, and 9 bases lay in between. The CDR3 is CASSYSGGWNTEAFF. The CDR3 region has the DNA TGTGCCAGCAGTTACTCTGGGGGGTGGAACACTGAAGCTTTCTTT.

This chain links TRBV5-1 with TRBJ1-5, with TRBD1 identical over 8 bases. The ends lost 3 bases at V and 9 bases at J; junction bases unmatched: 14. The CDR3 has 16 amino acids. From germline, CDR1 is SGHRS and CDR2 YFSETQ. The CDR3: CASSWEADRVKRPQHF. DNA for the CDR3: TGCGCCAGCAGCTGGGAGGCGGACAGGGTAAAGAGGCCCCAGCATTTT.